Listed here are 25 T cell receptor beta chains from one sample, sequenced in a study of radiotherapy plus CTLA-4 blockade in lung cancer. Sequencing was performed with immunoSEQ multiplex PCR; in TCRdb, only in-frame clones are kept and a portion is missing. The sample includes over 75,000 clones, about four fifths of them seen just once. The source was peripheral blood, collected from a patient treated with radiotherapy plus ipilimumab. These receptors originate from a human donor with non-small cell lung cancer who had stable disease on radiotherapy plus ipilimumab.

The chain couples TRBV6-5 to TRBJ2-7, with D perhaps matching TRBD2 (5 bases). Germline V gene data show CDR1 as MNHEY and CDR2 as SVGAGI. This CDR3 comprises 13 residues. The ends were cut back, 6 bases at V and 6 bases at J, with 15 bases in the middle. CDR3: CASSPRERSEQYF. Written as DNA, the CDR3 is TGTGCCAGCAGCCCCCGGGAACGTAGCGAGCAGTACTTC.

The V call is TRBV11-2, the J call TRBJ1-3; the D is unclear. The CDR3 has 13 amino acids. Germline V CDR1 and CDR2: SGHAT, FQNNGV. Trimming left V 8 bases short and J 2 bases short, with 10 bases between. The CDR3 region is CASGQSPGNTIYF. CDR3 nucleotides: TGTGCCAGCGGGCAATCACCTGGAAACACCATATATTTT.

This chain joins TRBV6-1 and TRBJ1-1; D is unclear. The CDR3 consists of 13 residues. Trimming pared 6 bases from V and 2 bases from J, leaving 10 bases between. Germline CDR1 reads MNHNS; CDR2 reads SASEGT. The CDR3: CASSFDTNTEAFF. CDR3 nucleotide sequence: TGTGCCAGCAGCTTCGACACTAACACTGAAGCTTTCTTT.

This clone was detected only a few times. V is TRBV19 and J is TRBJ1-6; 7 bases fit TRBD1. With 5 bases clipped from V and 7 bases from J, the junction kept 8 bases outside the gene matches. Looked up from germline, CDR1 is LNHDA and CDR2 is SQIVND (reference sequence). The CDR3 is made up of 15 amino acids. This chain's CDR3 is CASSVRDRLNSPLHF. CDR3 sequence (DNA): TGTGCCAGTAGTGTCCGGGACAGACTCAATTCACCCCTCCACTTT.

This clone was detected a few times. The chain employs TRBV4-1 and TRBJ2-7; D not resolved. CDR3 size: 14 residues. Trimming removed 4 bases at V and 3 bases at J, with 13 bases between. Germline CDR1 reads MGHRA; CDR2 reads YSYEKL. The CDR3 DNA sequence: TGCGCCAGCAGCCTGCGGACGGACCTCTACGAGCAGTACTTC. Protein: CASSLRTDLYEQYF.

This chain's CDR3 is CASSQGWGGLTDTQYF. The CDR3 DNA follows: TGTGCCAGCAGCCAGGGGTGGGGAGGCCTGACAGATACGCAGTATTTT. The V and J genes are TRBV28 and TRBJ2-3; possibly TRBD1 or TRBD2 for D (6 bases each). V lost 6 bases, J lost 3 bases, and 19 bases lay in between. Looked up from germline, CDR1 is MDHEN and CDR2 is SYDVKM. The CDR3 totals 16 residues.

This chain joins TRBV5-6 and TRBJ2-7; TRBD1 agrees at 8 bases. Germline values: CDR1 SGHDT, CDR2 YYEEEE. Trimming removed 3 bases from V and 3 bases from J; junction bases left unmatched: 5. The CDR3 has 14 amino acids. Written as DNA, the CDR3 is TGTGCCAGCAGCTCTGGACAGGGCCGCTACGAGCAGTACTTC. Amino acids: CASSSGQGRYEQYF.

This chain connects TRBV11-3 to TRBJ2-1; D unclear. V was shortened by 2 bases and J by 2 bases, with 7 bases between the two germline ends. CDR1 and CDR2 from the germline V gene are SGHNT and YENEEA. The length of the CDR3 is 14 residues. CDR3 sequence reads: CASSLPTPYNEQFF. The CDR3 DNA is TGTGCCAGCAGCTTACCAACGCCCTACAATGAGCAGTTCTTC.

In nucleotides, the CDR3 is TGTGCCTGGAGCTCCAGACTAGCGGGAGGGCGTTACAATGAGCAGTTCTTC. It encodes CAWSSRLAGGRYNEQFF. The chain combines TRBV30 with TRBJ2-1; TRBD2 matches at 14 bases. The germline gives CDR1 GTSNPN, CDR2 SVGIG (reference sequence). The CDR3 is made up of 17 amino acids. The ends lost 3 bases at V and 4 bases at J; junction bases unmatched: 8.

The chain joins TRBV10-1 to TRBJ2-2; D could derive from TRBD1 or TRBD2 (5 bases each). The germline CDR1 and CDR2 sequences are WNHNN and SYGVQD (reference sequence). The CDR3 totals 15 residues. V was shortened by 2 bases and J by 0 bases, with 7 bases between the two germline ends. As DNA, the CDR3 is TGCGCCAGCAGTGAGGAGGGGACGAACACCGGGGAGCTGTTTTTT. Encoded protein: CASSEEGTNTGELFF.

CDR3 protein: CASSLKAGTTDTQYF. In nucleotides, the CDR3 is TGTGCCAGCAGCTTAAAGGCGGGGACCACAGATACGCAGTATTTT. The chain has TRBV7-9 and TRBJ2-3, with D perhaps matching TRBD2 (6 bases). The CDR3 covers 15 residues. The V end lost 2 bases, the J end lost 2 bases, and 11 bases lay between the germline ends. The germline V gene has CDR1 SEHNR and CDR2 FQNEAQ (reference sequence).

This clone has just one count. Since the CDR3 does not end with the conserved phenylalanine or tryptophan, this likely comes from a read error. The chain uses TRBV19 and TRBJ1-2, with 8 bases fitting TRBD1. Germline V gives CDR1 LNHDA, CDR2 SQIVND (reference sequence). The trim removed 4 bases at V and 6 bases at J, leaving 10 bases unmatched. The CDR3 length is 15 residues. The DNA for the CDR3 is TGTGCCAGTAGTAACCTCCCTCTGGACAGGGATGGCTACACCCTC. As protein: CASSNLPLDRDGYTL.

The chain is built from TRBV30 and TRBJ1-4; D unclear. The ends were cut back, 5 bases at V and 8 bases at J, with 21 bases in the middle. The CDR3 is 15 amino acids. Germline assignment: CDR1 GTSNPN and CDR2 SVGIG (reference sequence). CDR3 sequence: CAWDPHTVGGEKLFF. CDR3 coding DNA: TGTGCCTGGGACCCCCACACAGTTGGAGGAGAAAAACTGTTTTTT. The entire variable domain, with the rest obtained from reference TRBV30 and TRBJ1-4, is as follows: SQTIHQWPATLVQPVGSPLSLECTVEGTSNPNLYWYRQAAGRGLQLLFYSVGIGQISSEVPQNLSASRPQDRQFILSSKKLLLSDSGFYLCAWDPHTVGGEKLFFGSGTQLSVL.

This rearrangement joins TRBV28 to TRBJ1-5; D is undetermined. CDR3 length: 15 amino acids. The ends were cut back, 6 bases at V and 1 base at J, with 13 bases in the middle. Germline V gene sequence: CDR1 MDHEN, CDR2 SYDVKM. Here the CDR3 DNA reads TGTGCCAGCAGCCCCGTCGGGGTGAGCAATCAGCCCCAGCATTTT. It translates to CASSPVGVSNQPQHF.

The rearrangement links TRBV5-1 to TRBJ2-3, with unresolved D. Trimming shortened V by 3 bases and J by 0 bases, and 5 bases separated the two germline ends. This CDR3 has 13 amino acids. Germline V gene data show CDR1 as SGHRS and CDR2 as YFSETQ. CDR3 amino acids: CASSSTSTDTQYF. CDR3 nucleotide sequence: TGCGCCAGCAGCTCCACGAGCACAGATACGCAGTATTTT.

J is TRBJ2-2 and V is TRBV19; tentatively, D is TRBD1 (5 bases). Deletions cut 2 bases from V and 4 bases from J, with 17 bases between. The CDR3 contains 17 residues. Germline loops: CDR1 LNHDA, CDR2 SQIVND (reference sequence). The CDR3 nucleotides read TGTGCCAGTAGTATAAGTATCCAGGGCAGTGCCACCGGGGAGCTGTTTTTT. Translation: CASSISIQGSATGELFF.

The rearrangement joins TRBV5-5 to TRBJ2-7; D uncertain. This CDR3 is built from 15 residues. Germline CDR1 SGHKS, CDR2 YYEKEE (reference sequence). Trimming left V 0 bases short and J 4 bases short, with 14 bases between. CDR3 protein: CASSLDARRLYEQYF. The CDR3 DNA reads TGTGCCAGCAGCTTGGACGCGCGGCGCCTTTACGAGCAGTACTTC. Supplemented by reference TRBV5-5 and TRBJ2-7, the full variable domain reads DAGVTQSPTHLIKTRGQQVTLRCSPISGHKSVSWYQQVLGQGPQFIFQYYEKEERGRGNFPDRFSARQFPNYSSELNVNALLLGDSALYLCASSLDARRLYEQYFGPGTRLTVT.

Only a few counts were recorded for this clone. CDR3 loop: CASRTTGGYTF. Here the CDR3 DNA reads TGTGCCAGTAGGACCACGGGAGGCTACACCTTC. The J gene is TRBJ1-2, the V gene TRBV19, with no clear D. This CDR3 spans 11 amino acids. Trimming shortened V by 6 bases and J by 8 bases, and 10 bases separated the two germline ends. Germline CDR1 is LNHDA and CDR2 is SQIVND (reference sequence).

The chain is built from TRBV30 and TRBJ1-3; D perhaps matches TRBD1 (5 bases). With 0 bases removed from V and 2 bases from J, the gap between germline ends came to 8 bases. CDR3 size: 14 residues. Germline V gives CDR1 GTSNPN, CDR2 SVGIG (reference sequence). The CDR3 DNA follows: TGTGCCTGGAGTGTACGGGGGACTGGAAACACCATATATTTT. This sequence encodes CAWSVRGTGNTIYF.

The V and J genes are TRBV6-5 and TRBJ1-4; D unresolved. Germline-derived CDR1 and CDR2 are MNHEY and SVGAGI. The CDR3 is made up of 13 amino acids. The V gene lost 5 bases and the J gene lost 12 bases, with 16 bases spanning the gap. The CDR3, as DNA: TGTGCCAGCAGTGAAGGTACAGTGAAACAACTGTTTTTT. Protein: CASSEGTVKQLFF.

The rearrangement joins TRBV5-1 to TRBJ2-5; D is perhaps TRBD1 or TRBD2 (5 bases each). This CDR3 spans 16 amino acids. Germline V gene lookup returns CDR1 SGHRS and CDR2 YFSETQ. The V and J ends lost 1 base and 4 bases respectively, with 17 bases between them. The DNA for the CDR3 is TGCGCCAGCAGCTTGTCAGGGAGCACTCCATTAGAGACCCAGTACTTC. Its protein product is CASSLSGSTPLETQYF.

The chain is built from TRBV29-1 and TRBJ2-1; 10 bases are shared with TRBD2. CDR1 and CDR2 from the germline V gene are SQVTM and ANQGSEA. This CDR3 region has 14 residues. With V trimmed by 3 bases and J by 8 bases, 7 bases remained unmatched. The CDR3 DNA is TGCAGCGTTGAGGAGAGCGGGGGGGCCGATGAGCAGTTCTTC. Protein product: CSVEESGGADEQFF.

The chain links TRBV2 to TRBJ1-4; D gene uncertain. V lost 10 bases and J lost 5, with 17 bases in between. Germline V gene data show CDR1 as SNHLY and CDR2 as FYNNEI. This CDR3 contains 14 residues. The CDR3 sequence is CATPVKGMNEKLFF. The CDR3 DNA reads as TGTGCCACCCCGGTAAAGGGTATGAATGAAAAACTGTTTTTT.

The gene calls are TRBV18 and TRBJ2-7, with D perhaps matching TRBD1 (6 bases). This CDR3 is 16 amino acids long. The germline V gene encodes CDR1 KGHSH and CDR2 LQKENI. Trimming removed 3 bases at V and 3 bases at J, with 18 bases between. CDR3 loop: CASSPRTAPNFYEQYF. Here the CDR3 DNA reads TGTGCCAGCTCACCCCGGACAGCTCCCAACTTCTACGAGCAGTACTTC.

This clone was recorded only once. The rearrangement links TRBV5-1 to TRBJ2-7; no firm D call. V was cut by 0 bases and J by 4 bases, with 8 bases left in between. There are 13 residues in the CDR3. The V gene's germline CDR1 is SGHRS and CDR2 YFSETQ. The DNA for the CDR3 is TGCGCCAGCAGCTTGGCCCCAGATTACGAGCAGTACTTC. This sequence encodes CASSLAPDYEQYF.